This T cell receptor beta chain was obtained from a study of shared clonotypes between healthy human individuals. Every subset had its genomic DNA shared out evenly among several immunoSEQ plates. Some clones are missing from TCRdb's copy, which holds only in-frame ones; the method was immunoSEQ multiplex PCR. The sample consists of millions of clones, 85% to 95% of them appearing once. This TCR was recovered from a man between 18 and 29 years old in good health. The sample was naive CD4+ T cells sorted from blood. Subset given: CD45RA+ positively selected.

The CDR3 DNA sequence: TGTGCCAGCAGCTTATCCCCACGCTCCTACGAGCAGTACTTC. Translated: CASSLSPRSYEQYF. The rearrangement links TRBV11-2 to TRBJ2-7; D unresolved. The CDR3 consists of 14 residues. Germline V lookup: CDR1 SGHAT, CDR2 FQNNGV. Trimming pared 2 bases from V and 0 bases from J, leaving 8 bases between.